The 4 T cell receptor beta chains below all came from one sample that was sequenced in a study of cytomegalovirus exposure and HLA in healthy donors. With 60 Vbeta and 13 Jbeta primers, the PCR was carried out. The table came from immunoSEQ multiplex PCR; TCRdb's copy has only in-frame clones and leaves some out. The sample carries tens of thousands of clones, about two thirds recorded once. Specimen: PBMCs. The source is a woman in her forties or fifties in good health and CMV-seropositive.

This chain links TRBV6-1 with TRBJ2-7; TRBD1 aligns across 8 bases. V lost 3 bases to trimming and J lost 9 bases; unmatched junction nucleotides: 10. The CDR3 is made up of 14 amino acids. Germline lookup yields CDR1 MNHNS and CDR2 SASEGT. CDR3 sequence: CASSEQGAHWGQYF. CDR3 nucleotides: TGTGCCAGCAGTGAGCAGGGGGCCCATTGGGGGCAGTACTTC.

The rearrangement joins TRBV5-6 to TRBJ2-1; 7 bases agree with TRBD2. The CDR3 covers 12 residues. V lost 4 bases and J lost 9; bases outside the gene matches: 4. The germline gives CDR1 SGHDT, CDR2 YYEEEE. The CDR3: CASSPWGGEQFF. DNA of the CDR3: TGTGCCAGCAGCCCCTGGGGGGGTGAGCAGTTCTTC.

The V gene is TRBV20-1, the J gene TRBJ2-1; D uncertain. The V end was cut by 7 bases, the J end by 4 bases, with 8 bases between. The CDR3 is 11 amino acids. Per germline, CDR1 DFQATT and CDR2 SNEGSKA (reference sequence). The CDR3 DNA follows: TGCAGTGATGTTAGATACAATGAGCAGTTCTTC. This encodes CSDVRYNEQFF.

This clone turned up a few times. The gene calls are TRBV4-3 and TRBJ1-3, with D possibly being TRBD1 (6 bases). The CDR3 is 21 residues long. Germline CDR1 is LGHNA and CDR2 is YSLEER. V lost 0 bases, J lost 2 bases, and 26 bases lay in between. In DNA form, the CDR3 reads TGCGCCAGCAGCCAAGATGATCAGGGGCTAGACGGGGTAGGCCCTGGAAACACCATATATTTT. It yields the protein CASSQDDQGLDGVGPGNTIYF.